A selection of T cell receptor beta chains follows, all from one sample in a study of blood T cell repertoires in COVID-19. Clones were read by immunoSEQ multiplex PCR, and TCRdb kept only the in-frame ones, dropping some. The sample carries tens of thousands of clones, approximately 86% recorded once. Material: peripheral blood. The receptors were gathered from a man aged 80 or over with COVID-19, enrolled during active disease. The CDR3 runs from the conserved cysteine through the conserved F or W.

j_call	v_call	cdr3_aa
TRBJ2-5	TRBV10-3	CAIGTGTVIETQYF
TRBJ2-1	TRBV27	CASRFRRGYNEQFF
TRBJ1-2	TRBV6-6	CASSSDRVRVYGYTF
TRBJ2-3	TRBV5-1	CASSREAGGPDTQYF
TRBJ2-5	TRBV4-2	CASRQEGLEETQYF
TRBJ2-4	TRBV19	CASSIAGRHFQFDKNIQYF
TRBJ2-7	TRBV7-2	CASSLVGRANEQYF
TRBJ2-4	TRBV28	CASTAFGGVQYF
TRBJ2-5	TRBV19	CASRGGGAGPQETQYF
TRBJ2-3	TRBV5-1	CASSSILSPGQGRKGNTDTQYF
TRBJ1-1	TRBV10-1	CASSKEVGTEAFF
TRBJ1-6	TRBV5-4	CASSLSAGNSPLHF
TRBJ1-3	TRBV19	CASSPGSQGNTIYF
TRBJ1-2	TRBV10-3	CAISEKQDYGYTF
TRBJ2-3	TRBV13	CASSLRGGAADTQYF
TRBJ2-6	TRBV29-1	CSVGGTGESGANVLTF
TRBJ1-1	TRBV3-1/TRBV3-2	CASSRGVVAFF
TRBJ1-5	TRBV9	CASSVTGAPGQPQHF
TRBJ2-7	TRBV11-2	CASSLVARGHGEQYF
TRBJ1-2	TRBV6-6	CASSPPGQPYGYTF
TRBJ2-1	TRBV4-3	CASSLRQYNEQFF
TRBJ1-6	TRBV3-1/TRBV3-2	CASSQVGGSYNSPLHF
TRBJ1-5	TRBV2	CASSEGRDQPQHF
TRBJ2-7	TRBV27	CASSFPNRDRGREQYF
TRBJ2-7	TRBV5-8	CASSLGGDGGYEQYF
TRBJ1-6	TRBV5-1	CASSLDGTGRRPLHF
TRBJ1-1	TRBV6-5	CASTQGGAAEAFF
TRBJ1-4	TRBV10-3	CAISESAGLDEKLFF